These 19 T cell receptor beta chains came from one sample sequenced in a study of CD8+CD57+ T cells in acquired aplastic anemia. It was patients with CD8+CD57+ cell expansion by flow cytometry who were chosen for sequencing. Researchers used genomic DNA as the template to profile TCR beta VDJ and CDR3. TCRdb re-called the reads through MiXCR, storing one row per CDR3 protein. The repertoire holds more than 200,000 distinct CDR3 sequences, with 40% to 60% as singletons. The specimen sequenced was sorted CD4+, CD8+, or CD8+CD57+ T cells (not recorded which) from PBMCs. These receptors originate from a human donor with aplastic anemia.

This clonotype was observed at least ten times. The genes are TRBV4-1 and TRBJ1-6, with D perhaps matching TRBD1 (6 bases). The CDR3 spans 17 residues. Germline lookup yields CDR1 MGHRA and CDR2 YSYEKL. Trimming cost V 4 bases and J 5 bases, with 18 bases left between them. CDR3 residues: CASSLPTGRGDNSPLHF. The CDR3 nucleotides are TGCGCCAGCAGCCTCCCGACAGGCCGCGGGGATAATTCACCCCTCCACTTT.

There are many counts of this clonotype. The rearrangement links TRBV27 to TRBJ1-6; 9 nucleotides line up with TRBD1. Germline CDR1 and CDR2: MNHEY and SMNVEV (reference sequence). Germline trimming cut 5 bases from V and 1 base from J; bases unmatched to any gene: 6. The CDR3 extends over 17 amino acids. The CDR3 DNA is TGTGCCAGCAGTAGCACAGGGGGCGCGTCCTATAATTCACCCCTCCACTTT. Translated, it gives CASSSTGGASYNSPLHF.

DNA for the CDR3: TGCAGTGCTGGTCAGGGGGACTACGAGCAGTACTTC. Translated: CSAGQGDYEQYF. The chain uses TRBV20-1 and TRBJ2-7, with TRBD1 matching over 7 bases. The CDR3 runs 12 residues. Germline lookup yields CDR1 DFQATT and CDR2 SNEGSKA (reference sequence). V shed 5 bases, J shed 3 bases, and the junction held 4 bases outside the gene matches.

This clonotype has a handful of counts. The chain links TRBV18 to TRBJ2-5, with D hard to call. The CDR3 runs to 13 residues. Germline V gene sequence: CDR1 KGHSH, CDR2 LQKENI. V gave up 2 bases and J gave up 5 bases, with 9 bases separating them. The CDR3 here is CASSPSQVETQYF. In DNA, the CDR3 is TGTGCCAGCTCACCAAGTCAGGTGGAGACCCAGTACTTC.

The CDR3 DNA is TGTGCCAGCAGTTGCTCTCCGCCCAGCTCCTACGAGCAGTACTTC. Residues: CASSCSPPSSYEQYF. This chain uses TRBV6-6 with TRBJ2-7; D uncertain. V was pared by 4 bases and J by 0 bases, with 13 bases between. In germline, CDR1 is MNHNY, CDR2 SVGAGI (reference sequence). The CDR3 is made up of 15 amino acids.

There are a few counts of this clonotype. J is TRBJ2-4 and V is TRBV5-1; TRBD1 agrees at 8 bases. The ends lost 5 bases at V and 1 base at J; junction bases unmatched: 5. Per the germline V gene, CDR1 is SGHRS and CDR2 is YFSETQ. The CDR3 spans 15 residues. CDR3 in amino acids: CASSPTGVAKNIQYF. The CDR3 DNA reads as TGCGCCAGCAGTCCGACAGGGGTCGCCAAAAACATTCAGTACTTC.

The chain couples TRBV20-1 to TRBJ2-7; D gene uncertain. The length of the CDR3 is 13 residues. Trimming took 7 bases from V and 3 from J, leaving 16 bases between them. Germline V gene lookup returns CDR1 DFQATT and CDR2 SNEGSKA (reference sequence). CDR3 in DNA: TGCAGTGTCCGCTTGGGTATTGGCTACGAGCAGTACTTC. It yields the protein CSVRLGIGYEQYF.

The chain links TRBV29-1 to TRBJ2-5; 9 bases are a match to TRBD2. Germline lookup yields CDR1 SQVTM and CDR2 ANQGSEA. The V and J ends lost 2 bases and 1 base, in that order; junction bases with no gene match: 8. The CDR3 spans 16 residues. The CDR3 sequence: CSVERGSGGAQETQYF. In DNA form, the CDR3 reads TGCAGCGTTGAACGGGGTAGCGGGGGAGCCCAAGAGACCCAGTACTTC. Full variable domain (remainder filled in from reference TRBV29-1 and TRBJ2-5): SAVISQKPSRDICQRGTSLTIQCQVDSQVTMMFWYRQQPGQSLTLIATANQGSEATYESGFVIDKFPISRPNLTFSTLTVSNMSPEDSSIYLCSVERGSGGAQETQYFGPGTRLLVL.

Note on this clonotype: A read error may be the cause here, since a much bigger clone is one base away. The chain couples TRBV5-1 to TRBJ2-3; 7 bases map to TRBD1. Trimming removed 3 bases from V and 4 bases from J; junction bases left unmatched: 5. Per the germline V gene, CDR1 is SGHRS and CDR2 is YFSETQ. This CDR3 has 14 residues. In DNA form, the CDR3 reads TGCGCCAGCAGCTCGGGGACAGCCTCAGATACGCAGTATTTT. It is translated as CASSSGTASDTQYF. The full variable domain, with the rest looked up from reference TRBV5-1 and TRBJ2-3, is KAGVTQTPRYLIKTRGQQVTLSCSPISGHRSVSWYQQTPGQGLQFLFEYFSETQRNKGNFPGRFSGRQFSNSRSEMNVSTLELGDSALYLCASSSGTASDTQYFGPGTRLTVL.

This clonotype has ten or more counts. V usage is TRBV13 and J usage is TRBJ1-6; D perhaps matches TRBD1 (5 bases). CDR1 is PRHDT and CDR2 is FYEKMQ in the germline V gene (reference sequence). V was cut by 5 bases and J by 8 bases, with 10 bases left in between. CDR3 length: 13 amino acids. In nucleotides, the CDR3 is TGTGCCAGCAGCAGCTTCAGGGATTCACCCCTCCACTTT. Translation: CASSSFRDSPLHF.

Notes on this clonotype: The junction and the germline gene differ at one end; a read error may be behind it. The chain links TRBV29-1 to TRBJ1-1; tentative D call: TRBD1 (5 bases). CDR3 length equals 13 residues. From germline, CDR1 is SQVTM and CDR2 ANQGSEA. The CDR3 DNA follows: TGCAGCGTTGAGGGGGGACTAGGCACTGAAGCTTCCTTT. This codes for CSVEGGLGTEASF.

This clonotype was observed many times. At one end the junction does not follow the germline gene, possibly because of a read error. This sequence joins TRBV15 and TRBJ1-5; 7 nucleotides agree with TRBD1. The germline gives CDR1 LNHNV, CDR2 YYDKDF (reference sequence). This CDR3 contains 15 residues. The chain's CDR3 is CATSVRTGANQPRHF. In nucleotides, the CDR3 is TGTGCCACCAGCGTGAGAACAGGGGCCAATCAGCCCCGGCATTTT. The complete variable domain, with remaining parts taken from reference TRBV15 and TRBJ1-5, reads DAMVIQNPRYQVTQFGKPVTLSCSQTLNHNVMYWYQQKSSQAPKLLFHYYDKDFNNEADTPDNFQSRRPNTSFCFLDIRSPGLGDTAMYLCATSVRTGANQPRHFGDGTRLSIL.

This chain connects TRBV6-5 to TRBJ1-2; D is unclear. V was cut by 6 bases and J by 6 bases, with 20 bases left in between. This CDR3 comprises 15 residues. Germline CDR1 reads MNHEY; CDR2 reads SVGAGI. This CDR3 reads CASSRGRMGGNGYTF. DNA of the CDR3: TGTGCCAGCAGCCGAGGCAGAATGGGTGGGAATGGCTACACCTTC.

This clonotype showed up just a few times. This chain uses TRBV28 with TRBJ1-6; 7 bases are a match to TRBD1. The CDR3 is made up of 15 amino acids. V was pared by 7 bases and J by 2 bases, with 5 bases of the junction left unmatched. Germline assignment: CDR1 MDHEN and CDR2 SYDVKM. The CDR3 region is CASNRQGAYNSPLHF. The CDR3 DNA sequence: TGTGCCAGCAACAGACAGGGCGCCTATAATTCACCCCTCCACTTT. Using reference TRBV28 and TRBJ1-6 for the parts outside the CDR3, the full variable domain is DVKVTQSSRYLVKRTGEKVFLECVQDMDHENMFWYRQDPGLGLRLIYFSYDVKMKEKGDIPEGYSVSREKKERFSLILESASTNQTSMYLCASNRQGAYNSPLHFGNGTRLTVT.

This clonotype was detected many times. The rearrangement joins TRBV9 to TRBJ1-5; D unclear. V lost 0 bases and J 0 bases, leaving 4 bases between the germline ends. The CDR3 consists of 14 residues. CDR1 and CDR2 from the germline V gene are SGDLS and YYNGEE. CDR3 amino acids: CASSVDGSNQPQHF. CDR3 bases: TGTGCCAGCAGCGTAGATGGTAGCAATCAGCCCCAGCATTTT.

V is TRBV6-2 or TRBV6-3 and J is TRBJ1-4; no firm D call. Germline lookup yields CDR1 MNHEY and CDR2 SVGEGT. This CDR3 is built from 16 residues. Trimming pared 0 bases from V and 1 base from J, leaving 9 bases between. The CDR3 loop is CASSYSRTGTNEKLFF. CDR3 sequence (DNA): TGTGCCAGCAGTTACTCTCGGACGGGAACTAATGAAAAACTGTTTTTT.

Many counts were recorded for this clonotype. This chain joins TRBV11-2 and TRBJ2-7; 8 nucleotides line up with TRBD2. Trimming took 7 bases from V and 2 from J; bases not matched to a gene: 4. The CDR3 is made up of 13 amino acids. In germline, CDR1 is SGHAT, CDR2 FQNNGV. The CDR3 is CASKREIAYEQYF. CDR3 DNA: TGTGCCAGCAAGCGGGAGATCGCCTACGAGCAGTACTTC.

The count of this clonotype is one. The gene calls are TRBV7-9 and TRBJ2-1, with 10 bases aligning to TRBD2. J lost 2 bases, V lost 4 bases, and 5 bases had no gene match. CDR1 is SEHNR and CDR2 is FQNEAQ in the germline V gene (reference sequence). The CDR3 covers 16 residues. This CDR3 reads CASSSLAGKTYNEQFF. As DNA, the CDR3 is TGTGCCAGCAGCTCACTAGCGGGGAAAACCTACAATGAGCAGTTCTTC.

CDR3 nucleotide sequence: TGTGCCAGCAGCCAGGGAGTATACGAGCAGTACTTC. Protein sequence: CASSQGVYEQYF. This chain links TRBV7-9 with TRBJ2-7; D could derive from TRBD1 or TRBD2 (5 bases each). Trimming cost V 5 bases and J 4 bases, with 9 bases left between them. This CDR3 spans 12 amino acids. Per the germline V gene, CDR1 is SEHNR and CDR2 is FQNEAQ (reference sequence).